This T cell receptor (beta chain) was documented in a study of blood T cell repertoires in COVID-19. Profiling relied on immunoSEQ multiplex PCR, and the TCRdb table lists in-frame clones only, not all of them. The sample shows about 32,000 clones, 75% to 90% of them seen only once. V shed 5 bases and J shed 5 bases, with 12 bases lying between them. This CDR3 region has 13 residues. Germline CDR1 and CDR2: MDHEN and SYDVKM. The chain is built from TRBV28 and TRBJ1-2; D perhaps matches TRBD1 (6 bases). The sequenced sample consisted of peripheral blood. This sequence was found in a man between 60 and 75 years old with active or convalescent COVID-19. Here the CDR3 reads CASSPLDRYGYTF. CDR3 DNA sequence: TGTGCCAGCAGTCCCCTCGACAGGTATGGCTACACCTTC.